This T cell receptor (beta chain) was recovered during a study of Tregs in tolerant kidney transplant recipients. Trimming took off 5 bases at V and 2 bases at J, with 10 bases between the two ends. The length of the CDR3 is 14 residues. Germline CDR1 MNHNS, CDR2 SASEGT. The assay was immunoSEQ multiplex PCR, and TCRdb's table has in-frame clones only and misses some. The sample carries some 71,000 clones, 85% to 90% recorded once. Note on this clone: Its cognate antigen is unknown.

Study results and caveats: Nucleotide sequences could not be compared across some patients' samples due to primer changes.

The J gene is TRBJ1-5, the V gene TRBV6-1, with D possibly being TRBD1 (5 bases). The clonotype was recovered from a human donor who received a combined kidney and bone marrow transplant. The source material was CD4+ T cells from blood, sampled before the transplant. The CDR3 DNA reads as TGTGCCAGCAGTCCGTGGGGCGGCAATCAGCCCCAGCATTTT. It specifies CASSPWGGNQPQHF.